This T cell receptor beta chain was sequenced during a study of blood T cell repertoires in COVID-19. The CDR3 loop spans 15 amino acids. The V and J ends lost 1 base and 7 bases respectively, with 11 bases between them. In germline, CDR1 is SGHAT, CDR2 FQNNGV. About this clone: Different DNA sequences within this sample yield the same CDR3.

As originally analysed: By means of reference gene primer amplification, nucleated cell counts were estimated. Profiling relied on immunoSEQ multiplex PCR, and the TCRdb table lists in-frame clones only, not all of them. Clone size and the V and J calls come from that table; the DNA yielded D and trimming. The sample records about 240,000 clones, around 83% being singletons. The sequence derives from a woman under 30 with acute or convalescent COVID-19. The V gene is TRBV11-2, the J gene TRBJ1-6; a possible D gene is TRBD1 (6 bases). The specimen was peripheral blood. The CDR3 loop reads CASSLAPGVNSPLHF. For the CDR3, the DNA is TGTGCCAGCAGCTTAGCTCCAGGGGTGAATTCACCCCTCCACTTT.